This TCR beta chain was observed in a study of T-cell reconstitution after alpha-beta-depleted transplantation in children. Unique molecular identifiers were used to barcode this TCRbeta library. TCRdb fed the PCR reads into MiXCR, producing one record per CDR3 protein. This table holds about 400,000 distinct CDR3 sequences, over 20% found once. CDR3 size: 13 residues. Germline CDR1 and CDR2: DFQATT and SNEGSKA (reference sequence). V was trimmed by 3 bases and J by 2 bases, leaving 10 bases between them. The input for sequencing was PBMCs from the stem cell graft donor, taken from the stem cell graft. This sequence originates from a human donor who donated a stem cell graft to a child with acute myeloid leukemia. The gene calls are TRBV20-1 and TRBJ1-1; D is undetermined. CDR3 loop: CSASTSYNTEAFF. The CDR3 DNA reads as TGCAGTGCTAGTACCAGCTATAACACTGAAGCTTTCTTT.